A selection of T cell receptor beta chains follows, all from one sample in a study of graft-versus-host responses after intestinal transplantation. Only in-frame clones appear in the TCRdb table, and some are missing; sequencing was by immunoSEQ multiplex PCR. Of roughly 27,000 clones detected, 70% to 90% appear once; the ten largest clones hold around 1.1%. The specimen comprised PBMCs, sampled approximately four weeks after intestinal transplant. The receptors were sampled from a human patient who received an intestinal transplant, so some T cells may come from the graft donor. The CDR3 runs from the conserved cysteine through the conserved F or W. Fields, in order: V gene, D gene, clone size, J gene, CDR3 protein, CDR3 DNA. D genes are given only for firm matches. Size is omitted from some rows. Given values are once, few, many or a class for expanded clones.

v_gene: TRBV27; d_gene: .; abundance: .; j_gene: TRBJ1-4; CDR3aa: CASSPTEDNEKLFF; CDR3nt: TGTGCCAGCAGTCCGACAGAAGATAATGAAAAACTGTTTTTT
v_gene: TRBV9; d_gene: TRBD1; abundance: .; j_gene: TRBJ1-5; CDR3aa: CASSGSGTGVRLGNQPQHF; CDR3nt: TGTGCCAGCAGCGGGAGTGGGACAGGGGTAAGGCTGGGCAATCAGCCCCAGCATTTT
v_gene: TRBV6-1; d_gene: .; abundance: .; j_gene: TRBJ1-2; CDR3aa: CASSSVLPSNYGYTF; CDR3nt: TGTGCCAGCAGTTCAGTCTTACCGTCTAACTATGGCTACACCTTC
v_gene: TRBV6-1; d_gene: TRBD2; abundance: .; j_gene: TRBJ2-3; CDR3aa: CASSALAGGPDTQYF; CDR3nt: TGTGCCAGCAGCGCACTAGCGGGGGGGCCAGATACGCAGTATTTT
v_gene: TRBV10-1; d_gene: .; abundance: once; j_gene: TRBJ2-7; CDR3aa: CASSMGPYSYEQYF; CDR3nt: TGCGCCAGCTCCATGGGGCCCTACTCCTACGAGCAGTACTTC
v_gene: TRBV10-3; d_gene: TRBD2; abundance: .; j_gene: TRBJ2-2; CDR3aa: CATGGAGELFF; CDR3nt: TGTGCCACCGGGGGGGCCGGGGAGCTGTTTTTT
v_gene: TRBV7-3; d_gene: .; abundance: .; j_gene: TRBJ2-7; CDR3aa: CASSPLRAISYEQYF; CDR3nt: TGTGCCAGCAGCCCCCTCAGGGCTATATCCTACGAGCAGTACTTC
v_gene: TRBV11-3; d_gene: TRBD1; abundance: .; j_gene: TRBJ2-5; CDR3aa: CASSLDFTGQTVQETQYF; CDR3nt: TGTGCCAGCAGCTTAGATTTTACGGGACAGACAGTCCAAGAGACCCAGTACTTC
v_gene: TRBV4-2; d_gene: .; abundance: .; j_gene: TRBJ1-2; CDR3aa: CASSQDLGGYGYTF; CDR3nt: TGTGCCAGCAGCCAAGATTTAGGGGGGTATGGCTACACCTTC
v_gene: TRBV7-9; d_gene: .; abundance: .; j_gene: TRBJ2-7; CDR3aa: CASSSSSSYEQYF; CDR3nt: TGCGCCAGCAGCTCCTCTAGCTCCTACGAGCAGTACTTC
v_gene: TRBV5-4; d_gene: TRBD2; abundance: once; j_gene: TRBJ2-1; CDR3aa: CASSATSGMFYNEQFF; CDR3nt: TGTGCCAGCAGCGCCACTAGCGGGATGTTCTACAATGAGCAGTTCTTC
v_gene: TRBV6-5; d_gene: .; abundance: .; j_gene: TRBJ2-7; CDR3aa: CASSYYALSYEQYF; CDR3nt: TGTGCCAGCAGTTACTACGCCCTCTCCTACGAGCAGTACTTC
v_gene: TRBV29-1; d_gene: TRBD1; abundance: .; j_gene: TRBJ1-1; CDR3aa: CSARQGEAFF; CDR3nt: TGCAGCGCACGACAGGGAGAAGCTTTCTTT
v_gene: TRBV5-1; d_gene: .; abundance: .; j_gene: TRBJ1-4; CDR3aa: CASSFLALKTGPRGKLFF; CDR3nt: TGCGCCAGCAGCTTTTTGGCCCTCAAAACGGGACCGAGAGGAAAACTGTTTTTT
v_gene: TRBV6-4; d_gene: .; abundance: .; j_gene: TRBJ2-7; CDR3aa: CASSDSSKRQPYEQYF; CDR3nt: TGTGCCAGCAGTGACTCGAGTAAAAGGCAACCCTACGAGCAGTACTTC
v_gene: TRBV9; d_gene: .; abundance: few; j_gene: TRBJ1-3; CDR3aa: CASSVGTVGNTIYF; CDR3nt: TGTGCCAGCAGCGTAGGGACCGTTGGAAACACCATATATTTT
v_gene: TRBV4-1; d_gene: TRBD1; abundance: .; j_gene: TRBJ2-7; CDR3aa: CASSRGQGLYEQYF; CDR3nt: TGCGCCAGCAGCCGGGGACAGGGGCTATACGAGCAGTACTTC
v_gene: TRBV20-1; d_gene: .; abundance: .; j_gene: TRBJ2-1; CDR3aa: CSARNSNEQFF; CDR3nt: TGCAGTGCTAGAAATAGCAATGAGCAGTTCTTC
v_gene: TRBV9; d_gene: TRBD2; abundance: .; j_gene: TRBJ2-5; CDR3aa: CASTEGAREGRETQYF; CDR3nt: TGTGCCAGCACCGAGGGTGCGCGGGAGGGCCGAGAGACCCAGTACTTC
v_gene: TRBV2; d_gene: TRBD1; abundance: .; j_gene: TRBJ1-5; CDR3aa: CASLRTGGGQPQHF; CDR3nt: TGTGCCAGTCTACGGACAGGGGGTGGCCAGCCCCAGCATTTT
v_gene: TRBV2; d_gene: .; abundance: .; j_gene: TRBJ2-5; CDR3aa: CAGNRGRETQYF; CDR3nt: TGTGCCGGGAACCGGGGGAGAGAGACCCAGTACTTC
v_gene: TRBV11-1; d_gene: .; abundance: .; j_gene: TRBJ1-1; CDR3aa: CASSSSGLEAFF; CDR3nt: TGTGCCAGCAGCTCCTCCGGACTTGAAGCTTTCTTT
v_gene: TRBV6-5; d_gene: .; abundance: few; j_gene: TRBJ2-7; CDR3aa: CASSWGDAYEQYF; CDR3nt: TGTGCCAGCAGTTGGGGGGATGCCTACGAGCAGTACTTC
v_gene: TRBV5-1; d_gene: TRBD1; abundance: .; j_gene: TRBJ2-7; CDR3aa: CASLLDRAYEQYF; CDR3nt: TGCGCCAGCCTCTTGGACAGGGCCTACGAGCAGTACTTC
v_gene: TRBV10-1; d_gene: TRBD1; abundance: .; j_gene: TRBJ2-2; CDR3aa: CANQDRIYKGELFF; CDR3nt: TGCGCCAACCAGGACAGGATCTACAAGGGGGAGCTGTTTTTT
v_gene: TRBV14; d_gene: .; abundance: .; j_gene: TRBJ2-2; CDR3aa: CASSQDMVNFPPGELFF; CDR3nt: TGTGCCAGCAGCCAGGACATGGTGAATTTCCCCCCCGGGGAGCTGTTTTTT
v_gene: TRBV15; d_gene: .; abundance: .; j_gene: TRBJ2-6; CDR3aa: CATSRESGAGANVLTF; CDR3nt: TGTGCCACCAGCAGAGAATCGGGGGCTGGGGCCAACGTCCTGACTTTC
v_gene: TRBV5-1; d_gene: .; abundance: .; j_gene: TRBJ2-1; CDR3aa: CASSLAGGVGNEQFF; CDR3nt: TGCGCCAGCAGCTTGGCTGGCGGAGTGGGAAATGAGCAGTTCTTC
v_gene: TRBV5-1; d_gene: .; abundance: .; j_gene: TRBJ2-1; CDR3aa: CASSLDPQAGIEQFF; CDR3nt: TGCGCCAGCAGCTTGGACCCTCAGGCTGGTATTGAGCAGTTCTTC
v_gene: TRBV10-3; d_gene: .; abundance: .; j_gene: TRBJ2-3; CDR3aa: CAISESGGSGTDTQYF; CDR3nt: TGTGCCATCAGTGAGTCTGGGGGAAGCGGCACAGATACGCAGTATTTT
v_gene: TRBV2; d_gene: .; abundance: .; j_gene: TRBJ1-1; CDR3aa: CASSEWWYRDMNTEAFF; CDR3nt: TGTGCCAGCAGTGAATGGTGGTACAGAGATATGAACACTGAAGCTTTCTTT
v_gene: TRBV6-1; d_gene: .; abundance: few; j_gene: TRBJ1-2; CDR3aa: CAGLSGTPDRGYTF; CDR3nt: TGTGCCGGCCTCTCCGGGACACCGGATCGTGGCTACACCTTC
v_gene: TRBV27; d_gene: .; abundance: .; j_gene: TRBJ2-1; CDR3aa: CASSPFEFDEQFF; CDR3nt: TGTGCCAGCAGCCCTTTCGAATTTGATGAGCAGTTCTTC
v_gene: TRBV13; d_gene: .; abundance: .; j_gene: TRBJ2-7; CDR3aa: CASSLRYEQYF; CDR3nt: TGTGCCAGCAGCTTACGCTACGAGCAGTACTTC
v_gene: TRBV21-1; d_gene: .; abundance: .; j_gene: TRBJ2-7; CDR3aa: CASSKGGASGTISYEQYF; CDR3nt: TGTGCCAGCAGCAAAGGAGGGGCTAGCGGGACCATCTCCTACGAGCAGTACTTC
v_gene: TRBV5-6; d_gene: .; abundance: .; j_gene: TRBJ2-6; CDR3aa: CASSLFFGANVLTF; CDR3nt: TGTGCCAGCAGCTTATTCTTTGGGGCCAACGTCCTGACTTTC
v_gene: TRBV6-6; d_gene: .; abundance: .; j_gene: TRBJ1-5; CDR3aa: CASSYSGPEGQPQHF; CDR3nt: TGTGCCAGCAGTTACTCAGGCCCGGAGGGACAGCCCCAGCATTTT
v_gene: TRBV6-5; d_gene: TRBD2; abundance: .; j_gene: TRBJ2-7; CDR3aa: CASSLAGAREQYF; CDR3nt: TGTGCCAGCAGTCTAGCGGGAGCCCGCGAGCAGTACTTC
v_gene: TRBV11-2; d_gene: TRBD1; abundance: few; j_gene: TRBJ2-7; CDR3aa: CASGPGTGVREQYF; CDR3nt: TGTGCCAGCGGTCCCGGGACAGGGGTCCGCGAGCAGTACTTC
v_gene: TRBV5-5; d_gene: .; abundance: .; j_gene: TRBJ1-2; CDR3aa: CASSLGGGYTF; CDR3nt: TGTGCCAGCAGCTTGGGCGGTGGCTACACCTTC
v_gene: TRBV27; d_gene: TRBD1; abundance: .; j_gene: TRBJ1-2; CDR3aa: CASSSPLKTGTGSYGYTF; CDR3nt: TGTGCCAGCAGTTCTCCTCTTAAAACCGGGACAGGGAGCTATGGCTACACCTTC
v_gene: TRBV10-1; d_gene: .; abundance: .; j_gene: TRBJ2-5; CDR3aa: CASGGFRQETQYF; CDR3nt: TGCGCCAGCGGAGGATTTAGGCAAGAGACCCAGTACTTC
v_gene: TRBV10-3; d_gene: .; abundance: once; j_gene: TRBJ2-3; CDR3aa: CAIRLSLGGGGDTQYF; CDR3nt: TGTGCCATCAGATTATCACTTGGCGGTGGTGGAGATACGCAGTATTTT
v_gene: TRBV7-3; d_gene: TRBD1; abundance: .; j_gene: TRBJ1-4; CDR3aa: CASSTTGGDEKLFF; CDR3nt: TGTGCCAGCAGCACGACAGGGGGCGATGAAAAACTGTTTTTT
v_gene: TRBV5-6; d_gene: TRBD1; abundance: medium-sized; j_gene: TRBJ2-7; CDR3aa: CASSWGQGVYEQYF; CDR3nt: TGTGCCAGCAGCTGGGGACAGGGGGTCTACGAGCAGTACTTC
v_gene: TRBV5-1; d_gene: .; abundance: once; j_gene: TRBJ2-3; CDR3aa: CASGPGVGGTETQYF; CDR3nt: TGCGCCAGCGGCCCCGGGGTCGGGGGGACAGAAACGCAGTATTTT
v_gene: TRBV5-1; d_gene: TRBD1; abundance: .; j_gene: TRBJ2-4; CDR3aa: CASSRDSAKNIQYF; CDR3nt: TGCGCCAGCAGCCGGGACAGTGCCAAAAACATTCAGTACTTC
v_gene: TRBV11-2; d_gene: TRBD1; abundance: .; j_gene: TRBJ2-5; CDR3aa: CASSTGQGGQETQYF; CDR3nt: TGTGCCAGCAGCACAGGACAGGGCGGGCAAGAGACCCAGTACTTC
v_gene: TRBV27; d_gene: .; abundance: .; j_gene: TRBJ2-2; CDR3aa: CASSLGTGELFF; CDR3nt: TGTGCCAGCAGTTTGGGGACCGGGGAGCTGTTTTTT
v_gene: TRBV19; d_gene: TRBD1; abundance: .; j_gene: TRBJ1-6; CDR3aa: CASSIQETGGMGSPLHF; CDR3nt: TGTGCCAGTAGTATCCAGGAGACAGGGGGCATGGGTTCACCCCTCCACTTT
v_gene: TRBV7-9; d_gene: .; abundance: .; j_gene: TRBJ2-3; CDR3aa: CASSLVQGMTDTQYF; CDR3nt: TGTGCCAGCAGCTTAGTTCAGGGCATGACAGATACGCAGTATTTT
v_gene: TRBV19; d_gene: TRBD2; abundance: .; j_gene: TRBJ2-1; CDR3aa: CASSIDPAGGLNEQFF; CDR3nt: TGTGCCAGTAGTATAGACCCAGCGGGAGGGCTCAATGAGCAGTTCTTC